This T cell receptor (beta chain) is drawn from a study of a mutant IDH1 vaccine in newly diagnosed glioma. The study's findings and limits: Top-clonotype changes in peripheral T cells seemed unrelated to pseudoprogression.

CDR1 SGHAT and CDR2 FQNNGV come from the germline V gene. Unmatched junction bases numbered 0, after V lost 0 bases and J lost 1 base. This CDR3 region has 15 residues. Time point meaning: week 47, end of study. Doses of 300 ug of mutant IDH1 20-mer peptide were given with topical imiquimod. Each donor presented with a new WHO grade 3 or 4 astrocytoma that tested IDH1-mutant and showed ATRX loss. The protocol was immunoSEQ multiplex PCR, while the TCRdb copy is restricted to in-frame clones and leaves out a portion. The sample holds more than 30,000 clones, approximately 89% seen once. In regard to this clone: Its specificity is not known.

The source of this sequence is a man aged 40-55 years with glioma. The rearrangement joins TRBV11-2 to TRBJ2-7; 10 bases are a match to TRBD2. The sequences come from PBMCs, collected from a glioma patient whose treatment included an IDH1 peptide vaccine. CDR3 DNA sequence: TGTGCCAGCAGCTTAGAACTAGCGGGGTCCTACGAGCAGTACTTC. Amino acids: CASSLELAGSYEQYF.